This T cell receptor (beta chain) emerged from a study of cytomegalovirus exposure and HLA in healthy donors. As regards this clone: What it recognizes is unknown.

V shed 3 bases, J shed 4 bases, and the junction held 4 bases outside the gene matches. Germline CDR1 reads SGHAT; CDR2 reads FQNNGV. The CDR3 is 15 residues long. Overall study results and limits: CMV serostatus was the sole immune exposure information available. The Asian-associated ancestry cluster reportedly had fewer N-insertions than the roughly 720-donor mean in a later analysis. The authors enumerated around 150 TCR beta chains as linked to cytomegalovirus.

Both 60 Vbeta primers and 13 Jbeta primers went into the PCR. Generated by immunoSEQ multiplex PCR, the TCRdb table keeps only in-frame clones and is missing some. The table has roughly 130,000 clones, around three quarters seen once. Each of the donors was a healthy bone marrow donor. Material: PBMCs. This receptor was obtained from a man aged 40-49 years in good health and CMV-seronegative. This rearrangement joins TRBV11-2 to TRBJ2-1; 9 bases match TRBD2. The CDR3 spells CASSFSLAGYNEQFF. Written as DNA, the CDR3 is TGTGCCAGCAGCTTTAGCCTAGCGGGGTACAATGAGCAGTTCTTC.